The entry below gives a single T cell receptor (beta chain) sequence along with its context. No antigen is known for it. This entry belongs to a study of T cells in Graves' hyperthyroidism and ophthalmopathy. Study-level results: Among thyroid clonotypes expanded above 0.001, most also appeared in blood.

Amplified TCR beta CDR3 regions derived from RNA transcripts. TCR CDR3 underwent first-round RT-PCR with the HTBI primer set. MiXCR, run by TCRdb on the multiplex PCR reads, gives a single entry per CDR3 protein. There are 370,000 or so distinct CDR3 sequences in the sample; more than 20% occur only once, and 70% to 75% lies in the top ten. The V segment lost 4 bases and the J segment 2 bases; nucleotides outside the gene matches: 2. Germline CDR1 is SNHLY and CDR2 is FYNNEI. The CDR3 loop spans 14 amino acids. This receptor was taken from a middle-aged man with Graves' hyperthyroidism. The chain joins TRBV2 to TRBJ1-2; 9 bases agree with TRBD1. Material: blood. The CDR3 bases are TGTGCCAGCAGTGTTGACAGGGGGAACTATGGCTACACCTTC. Its protein is CASSVDRGNYGYTF. Combining the CDR3 with reference TRBV2 and TRBJ1-2 gives the whole variable domain EPEVTQTPSHQVTQMGQEVILRCVPISNHLYFYWYRQILGQKVEFLVSFYNNEISEKSEIFDDQFSVERPDGSNFTLKIRSTKLEDSAMYFCASSVDRGNYGYTFGSGTRLTVV.